This T cell receptor (beta chain) was recovered during a study of CD8 T cells in Susac syndrome. From germline, CDR1 is DFQATT and CDR2 SNEGSKA (reference sequence). Trimming stripped 6 bases from V and 0 bases from J, with 15 bases between. The CDR3 covers 15 residues. A quantity of roughly 0.5 to 1 ug RNA underwent reverse transcription using random hexamers. TCRdb called the immunoSEQ multiplex PCR reads again in MiXCR, with one record for every CDR3 protein. The profile shows over 150,000 distinct CDR3 sequences, roughly 92% of them singletons. Negative isolation was used for CD8+ and CD4+ T cells, and FACS enrichment was applied to TEMRA cells.

Source material: CD4+ T cells from PBMCs. The rearrangement uses TRBV20-1 and TRBJ2-1; no clear D. The source of this sequence is a human donor with multiple sclerosis. The DNA for the CDR3 is TGCAGTGCCCCGACGACTGGTAGCTCCTACAATGAGCAGTTCTTC. This sequence encodes CSAPTTGSSYNEQFF.